This TCR beta chain was retrieved from a study of CD8+CD57+ T cells in acquired aplastic anemia. Across the study: Sorted cells (CD4+ and CD8+) yielded DNA amounts that averaged about 3.1 ug. General study findings and limits: Controls did not differ significantly from patients in CD8+ Simpson's diversity. The same twenty-nine CD8+ CDR3 sequences occurred in patients and in controls.

Genomic DNA, the template, was used for profiling of the TCR beta VDJ and CDR3. TCRdb reprocessed the reads with MiXCR, giving one entry per CDR3 protein. Seen here are under 350,000 distinct CDR3 sequences, around three fifths observed once, and the top ten hold around 1.2%. Selection for sequencing was limited to patients who had shown CD8+CD57+ cell expansion by flow cytometry. Per the germline V gene, CDR1 is LNHNV and CDR2 is YYDKDF (reference sequence). This CDR3 contains 17 residues. Trimming removed 1 base at V and 8 bases at J, with 23 bases between. As for this clonotype: What it recognizes is unknown.

This sequence originates from a human donor with aplastic anemia. Source material: sorted CD4+, CD8+, or CD8+CD57+ T cells (not recorded which) from PBMCs. The rearrangement links TRBV15 to TRBJ1-2; D gene unclear. CDR3 protein: CATSRGASPPGGRGYTF. CDR3 DNA sequence: TGTGCCACCAGCAGAGGTGCATCGCCGCCGGGAGGTAGAGGCTACACCTTC.